This T cell receptor (beta chain) was found in a study of blood T cell repertoires in COVID-19. As for the study in general: Samples representing acute and convalescent COVID-19 were sourced from the United States, Italy and Spain.

Generated by immunoSEQ multiplex PCR, the TCRdb table keeps only in-frame clones and is missing some. The sample includes 200,000 to 250,000 clones, about four fifths of them seen just once. Seattle patients were enrolled while actively infected and followed longitudinally. Material for sequencing was peripheral blood. This receptor was identified in a woman older than 75 with COVID-19, enrolled during active disease.

The CDR3, as DNA: TGTGCCAGCTCACCACCGACGGGACAGATTAATTCACCCCTCCACTTT. This codes for CASSPPTGQINSPLHF. The chain links TRBV18 to TRBJ1-6; 7 bases agree with TRBD1. The J segment lost 6 bases and the V segment lost 0 bases, leaving 5 bases of the junction unmatched. CDR1 is KGHSH, CDR2 LQKENI, per germline. There are 16 residues in the CDR3.